These T cell receptor beta chains were read from a single sample in a study of shared clonotypes between healthy human individuals. Assay: immunoSEQ multiplex PCR; the TCRdb copy retains only in-frame clones and omits some. The top ten hold over 0.2% of the sample, which has under 1 million clones, about 96% seen once. The sequenced material came from naive CD8+ T cells sorted from blood. The receptors were sampled from a man aged 30-40 years in good health. Both conserved end residues are part of each CDR3. The D gene is left open where the match is weak.

v_gene: TRBV11-2
j_gene: TRBJ2-1
d_gene: NA
CDR3aa: CASSLVVRGYVSYNEQFF

v_gene: TRBV11-2
j_gene: TRBJ1-3
d_gene: TRBD1
CDR3aa: CASSLADRNSGNTIYF

v_gene: TRBV7-9
j_gene: TRBJ2-7
d_gene: TRBD2
CDR3aa: CASSGLAGDLYEQYF

v_gene: TRBV4-1
j_gene: TRBJ2-7
d_gene: TRBD2
CDR3aa: CASSLRLAGVYEQYF

v_gene: TRBV5-4
j_gene: TRBJ2-2
d_gene: NA
CDR3aa: CASSPMAGELFF

v_gene: TRBV27
j_gene: TRBJ1-1
d_gene: NA
CDR3aa: CASSDGLNTEAFF

v_gene: TRBV7-2
j_gene: TRBJ2-3
d_gene: TRBD1
CDR3aa: CASSLWDREESSLPDTQYF

v_gene: TRBV27
j_gene: TRBJ2-2
d_gene: NA
CDR3aa: CAIRAGTNTGELFF

v_gene: TRBV15
j_gene: TRBJ2-2
d_gene: NA
CDR3aa: CATSRELGGVPHAGELFF

v_gene: TRBV27
j_gene: TRBJ2-1
d_gene: NA
CDR3aa: CASSLSGSGSSYNEQFF

v_gene: TRBV27
j_gene: TRBJ1-5
d_gene: NA
CDR3aa: CASSLASPGQPQHF

v_gene: TRBV9
j_gene: TRBJ1-2
d_gene: TRBD1
CDR3aa: CASTGQGTNYGYTF

v_gene: TRBV28
j_gene: TRBJ2-2
d_gene: TRBD2
CDR3aa: CASSLGLAGRSGTGELFF

v_gene: TRBV10-3
j_gene: TRBJ2-3
d_gene: NA
CDR3aa: CAISGPGSTDTQYF

v_gene: TRBV27
j_gene: TRBJ1-5
d_gene: TRBD1
CDR3aa: CASSRGQGASRPQHF

v_gene: TRBV6-5
j_gene: TRBJ2-1
d_gene: TRBD1
CDR3aa: CASSYVQGTFRNEQFF

v_gene: TRBV2
j_gene: TRBJ2-7
d_gene: TRBD1
CDR3aa: CASSEVGQNYEQYF

v_gene: TRBV18
j_gene: TRBJ2-5
d_gene: TRBD1
CDR3aa: CASSPRERSYDRAQETQYF

v_gene: TRBV7-6
j_gene: TRBJ2-1
d_gene: TRBD2
CDR3aa: CASSSPRGLAGVNEQFF

v_gene: TRBV7-9
j_gene: TRBJ1-1
d_gene: TRBD1
CDR3aa: CASSFRTGNTEAFF

v_gene: TRBV7-2
j_gene: TRBJ2-1
d_gene: TRBD2
CDR3aa: CASSFPRKRESYNEQFF

v_gene: TRBV5-4
j_gene: TRBJ2-1
d_gene: TRBD1
CDR3aa: CASSQQGGEQFF

v_gene: TRBV29-1
j_gene: TRBJ2-3
d_gene: TRBD1
CDR3aa: CSVEELVQGAYTQYF

v_gene: TRBV30
j_gene: TRBJ2-2
d_gene: NA
CDR3aa: CAWMGLSLTGELFF

v_gene: TRBV9
j_gene: TRBJ1-2
d_gene: NA
CDR3aa: CASSESQPDGRNGYTF

v_gene: TRBV4-3
j_gene: TRBJ1-5
d_gene: NA
CDR3aa: CASSQDALPDQPQHF

v_gene: TRBV27
j_gene: TRBJ1-1
d_gene: NA
CDR3aa: CASSLVGSTEAFF

v_gene: TRBV5-6
j_gene: TRBJ2-3
d_gene: TRBD2
CDR3aa: CASSGTTHTQYF

v_gene: TRBV10-1
j_gene: TRBJ2-3
d_gene: TRBD2
CDR3aa: CASSESLTLAGPRRSTDTQYF

v_gene: TRBV9
j_gene: TRBJ1-2
d_gene: TRBD1
CDR3aa: CASSVKGDRVANYGYTF

v_gene: TRBV28
j_gene: TRBJ2-7
d_gene: NA
CDR3aa: CASSNPFVSREQYF

v_gene: TRBV2
j_gene: TRBJ2-7
d_gene: NA
CDR3aa: CASSEPGLASEQYF

v_gene: TRBV18
j_gene: TRBJ2-1
d_gene: NA
CDR3aa: CASSPEGQSSYNEQFF

v_gene: TRBV15
j_gene: TRBJ2-1
d_gene: NA
CDR3aa: CATSRPTEMNEQFF

v_gene: TRBV7-3
j_gene: TRBJ2-1
d_gene: TRBD1
CDR3aa: CASSPAAVTGGAVNEQFF

v_gene: TRBV27
j_gene: TRBJ2-7
d_gene: TRBD2
CDR3aa: CASSLRFPGGPLYEQYF

v_gene: TRBV7-8
j_gene: TRBJ1-2
d_gene: NA
CDR3aa: CASSLGTPAKFYGYTF